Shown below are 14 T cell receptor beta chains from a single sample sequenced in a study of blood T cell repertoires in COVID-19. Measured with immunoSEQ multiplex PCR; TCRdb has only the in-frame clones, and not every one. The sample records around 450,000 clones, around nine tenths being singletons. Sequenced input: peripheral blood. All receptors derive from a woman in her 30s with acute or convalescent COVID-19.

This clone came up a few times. The CDR3 protein is CASSPLDREAGYTF. In nucleotides, the CDR3 is TGTGCCAGCAGCCCCTTGGACAGGGAGGCTGGCTACACCTTC. The J gene is TRBJ1-2, the V gene TRBV5-6; 8 positions agree with TRBD1. This CDR3 region has 14 residues. The V and J ends lost 4 bases and 7 bases, in that order; junction bases with no gene match: 9. The germline V gene encodes CDR1 SGHDT and CDR2 YYEEEE.

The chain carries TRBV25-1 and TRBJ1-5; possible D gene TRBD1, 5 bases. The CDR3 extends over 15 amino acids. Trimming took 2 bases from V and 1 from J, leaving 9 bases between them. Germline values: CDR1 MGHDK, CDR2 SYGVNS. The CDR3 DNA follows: TGTGCCAGCAGTGAAGGGGGGGGGAGCAATCAGCCCCAGCATTTT. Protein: CASSEGGGSNQPQHF.

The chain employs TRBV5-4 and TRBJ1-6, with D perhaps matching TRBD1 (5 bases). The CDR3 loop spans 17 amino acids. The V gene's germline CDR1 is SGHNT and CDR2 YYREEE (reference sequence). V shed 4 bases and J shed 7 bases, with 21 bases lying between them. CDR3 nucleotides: TGTGCCAGCAGCCCGGGCGGGGACGGACTGATAAATTCACCCCTCCACTTT. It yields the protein CASSPGGDGLINSPLHF.

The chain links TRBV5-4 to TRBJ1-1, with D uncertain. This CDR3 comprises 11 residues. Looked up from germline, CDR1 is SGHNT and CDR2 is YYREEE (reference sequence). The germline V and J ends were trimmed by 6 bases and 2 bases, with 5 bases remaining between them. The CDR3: CASNSNTEAFF. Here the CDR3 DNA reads TGTGCCAGCAACAGTAACACTGAAGCTTTCTTT.

This CDR3 is CARFQGQANGQPQHF. In nucleotides, the CDR3 is TGTGCCCGCTTTCAGGGACAGGCTAACGGTCAGCCCCAGCATTTT. V gene TRBV5-4 combines with J gene TRBJ1-5; 8 bases map to TRBD1. The germline gives CDR1 SGHNT, CDR2 YYREEE (reference sequence). The ends lost 10 bases at V and 6 bases at J; junction bases unmatched: 15. This CDR3 has 15 amino acids.

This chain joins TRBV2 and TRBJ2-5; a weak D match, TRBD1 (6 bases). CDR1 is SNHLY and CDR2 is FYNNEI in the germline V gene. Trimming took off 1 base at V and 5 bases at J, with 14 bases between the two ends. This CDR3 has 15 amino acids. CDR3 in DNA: TGTGCCAGCAGTGAAGGCGTCAGGGGATACGAGACCCAGTACTTC. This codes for CASSEGVRGYETQYF. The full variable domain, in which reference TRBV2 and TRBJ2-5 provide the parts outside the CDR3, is EPEVTQTPSHQVTQMGQEVILRCVPISNHLYFYWYRQILGQKVEFLVSFYNNEISEKSEIFDDQFSVERPDGSNFTLKIRSTKLEDSAMYFCASSEGVRGYETQYFGPGTRLLVL.

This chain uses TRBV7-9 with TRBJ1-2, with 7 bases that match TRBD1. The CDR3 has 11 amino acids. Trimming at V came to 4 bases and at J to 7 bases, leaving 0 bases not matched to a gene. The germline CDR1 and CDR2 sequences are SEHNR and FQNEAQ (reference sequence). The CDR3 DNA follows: TGTGCCAGCAGCTACAGGGGTGGCTACACCTTC. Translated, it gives CASSYRGGYTF.

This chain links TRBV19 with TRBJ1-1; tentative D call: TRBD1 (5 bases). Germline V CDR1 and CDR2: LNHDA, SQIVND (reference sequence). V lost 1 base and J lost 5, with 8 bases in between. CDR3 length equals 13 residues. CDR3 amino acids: CASSIARGTEAFF. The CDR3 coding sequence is TGTGCCAGTAGTATAGCGCGGGGGACTGAAGCTTTCTTT.

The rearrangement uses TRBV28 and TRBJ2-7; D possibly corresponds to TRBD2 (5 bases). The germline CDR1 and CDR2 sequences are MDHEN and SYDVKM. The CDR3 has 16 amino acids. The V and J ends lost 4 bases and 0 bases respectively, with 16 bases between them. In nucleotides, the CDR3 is TGTGCCAGCAGTTATTCTCGGGGTAGTCGCTCCTACGAGCAGTACTTC. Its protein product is CASSYSRGSRSYEQYF.

The CDR3 sequence: CASSVTSGGTNTGELFF. DNA of the CDR3: TGTGCCAGTAGTGTGACTAGCGGGGGGACGAACACCGGGGAGCTGTTTTTT. V and J are TRBV19 and TRBJ2-2; 13 bases align to TRBD2. The length of the CDR3 is 17 residues. The V and J ends lost 5 bases and 0 bases, in that order; junction bases with no gene match: 3. Germline CDR1 and CDR2: LNHDA and SQIVND (reference sequence).

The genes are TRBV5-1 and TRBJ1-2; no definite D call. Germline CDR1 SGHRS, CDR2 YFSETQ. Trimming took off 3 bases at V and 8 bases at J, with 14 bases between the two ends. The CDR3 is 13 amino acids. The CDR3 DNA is TGCGCCAGCAGCTCCATGCGGGGTCTGGGCTACACCTTC. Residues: CASSSMRGLGYTF. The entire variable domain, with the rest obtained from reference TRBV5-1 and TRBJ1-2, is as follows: KAGVTQTPRYLIKTRGQQVTLSCSPISGHRSVSWYQQTPGQGLQFLFEYFSETQRNKGNFPGRFSGRQFSNSRSEMNVSTLELGDSALYLCASSSMRGLGYTFGSGTRLTVV.

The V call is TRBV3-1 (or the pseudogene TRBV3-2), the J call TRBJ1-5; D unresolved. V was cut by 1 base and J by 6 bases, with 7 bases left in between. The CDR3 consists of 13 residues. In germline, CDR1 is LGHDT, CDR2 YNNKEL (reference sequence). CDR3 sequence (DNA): TGTGCCAGCAGCCAAGGGAGACTTCAGCCCCAGCATTTT. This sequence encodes CASSQGRLQPQHF.

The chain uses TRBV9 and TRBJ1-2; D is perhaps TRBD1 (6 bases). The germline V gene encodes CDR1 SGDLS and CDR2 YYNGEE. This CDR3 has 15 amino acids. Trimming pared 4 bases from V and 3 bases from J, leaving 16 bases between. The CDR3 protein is CASSPTGSVDYGYTF. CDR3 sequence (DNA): TGTGCCAGCAGCCCCACAGGGTCAGTCGACTATGGCTACACCTTC.

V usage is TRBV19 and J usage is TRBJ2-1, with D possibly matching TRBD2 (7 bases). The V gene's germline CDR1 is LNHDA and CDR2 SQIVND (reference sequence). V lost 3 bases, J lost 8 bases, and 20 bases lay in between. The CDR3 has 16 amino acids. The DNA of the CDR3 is TGTGCCAGTAGTATTTTCGGGGGCGGGGGCGCGGATGAGCAGTTCTTC. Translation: CASSIFGGGGADEQFF.